This is a list of T cell receptor beta chains from one sample in a study of response to subunit inactivated influenza vaccine. TCRdb analysed the RT-PCR reads with MiXCR anew, one entry per CDR3 protein. The data hold 450,000 to 550,000 distinct CDR3 sequences, with 25% observed a single time. The sequencing used CD4+ T cells sorted from PBMCs, collected roughly 5 days after vaccination. The origin of the receptors is a man between 50 and 59 years old who received an inactivated influenza vaccine. Each CDR3 is given with its conserved first and last residue. The D gene is left open where the match is weak. Size values are once, few and many counts, or a class for expanded clones, and some rows have none.

J gene | clone size | V gene | D gene | CDR3 DNA | CDR3 protein
TRBJ2-3 | - | TRBV7-9 | - | TGTGCCAGCAGCCGCTCCATGACTTCAGATACGCAGTATTTT | CASSRSMTSDTQYF
TRBJ1-2 | - | TRBV20-1 | TRBD1 | TGCAGTGCTAGGAAGGACAGGGGGCTCAGAGATGGCTACTCCTTC | CSARKDRGLRDGYSF
TRBJ2-1 | - | TRBV5-5 | TRBD2 | TGTGCCAGCAGCCTCCCCCTGGGGACTAGGGAATACAATGAGCAGTTCTTC | CASSLPLGTREYNEQFF
TRBJ1-2 | - | TRBV5-6 | - | TGTGCCAGCAGCTTCCAAGCGGTGGGAAGGACCTATGGCTACACCTTC | CASSFQAVGRTYGYTF
TRBJ2-4 | few | TRBV20-1 | - | TGCAGTGCTAGTCACCCCTCGAGGGGCATTCAGTACTTC | CSASHPSRGIQYF
TRBJ1-2 | - | TRBV2 | - | TGTGCCAGCATTCCAGGACGGGAGGGAAGCTACACCTTC | CASIPGREGSYTF
TRBJ1-1 | few | TRBV10-3 | - | TGTGCCATCAGTGACACTTTGAACACTGAAGCTTTCTTT | CAISDTLNTEAFF
TRBJ2-7 | - | TRBV5-1 | - | TGCGCCAGCAGCTCCCAAGCATTATCCTACGAGCAGTACTTC | CASSSQALSYEQYF
TRBJ2-5 | many | TRBV3-1 | - | TGTGCCAGCAGCCGACGACAGAGGGGAGAGACCCAGTACTTC | CASSRRQRGETQYF
TRBJ1-1 | - | TRBV12-3/TRBV12-4 | - | TGTGCCAGCAGCGGAGGGTCATTAGGGACTGAAGCTTTCTTT | CASSGGSLGTEAFF
TRBJ2-1 | few | TRBV20-1 | TRBD2 | TGCAGTGCCGAGTTCGCCGGGACTAGCGGGTTCTTC | CSAEFAGTSGFF
TRBJ1-2 | - | TRBV5-1 | - | TGCGCCAGCAGCTTGGCAGGGCGAAACTACACCTTC | CASSLAGRNYTF
TRBJ2-5 | few | TRBV5-1 | - | TGCGCCAGCAGCTTGGTTGCAGGGTCGCAGACCCAGTACTTC | CASSLVAGSQTQYF
TRBJ2-7 | - | TRBV7-9 | TRBD1 | TGTGCCAGCAGCTTTTTTACGGACAGGGCAAACGAGCAGTACTTC | CASSFFTDRANEQYF
TRBJ2-3 | few | TRBV5-1 | - | TGCGCCAGCTGTTTGGGCCCTAGCACAGATACGCAGTATTTT | CASCLGPSTDTQYF
TRBJ2-2 | few | TRBV7-2 | - | TGTGCCAGCAGCTTATTCGGTGTGGGGGCCGCCGGGGAGCTGTTTTTT | CASSLFGVGAAGELFF
TRBJ2-2 | few | TRBV12-3/TRBV12-4 | - | TGTGCCAGCAGTTTTGCCACAGGTGGAACCGGGGAGCTGTTTTTT | CASSFATGGTGELFF
TRBJ2-3 | - | TRBV6-2/TRBV6-3 | - | TGTGCCAGCAGTTACGCGGGAATTCGCACAGATACGCAGTATTTT | CASSYAGIRTDTQYF
TRBJ1-2 | few | TRBV5-1 | TRBD1 | TGCGCCAGCAGCTCAGGGGGAGCGGGCTACACCTTC | CASSSGGAGYTF
TRBJ2-3 | - | TRBV7-2 | - | TGTGCCAGCAGCTGGAATGGGGCAGGGTCAGAATGGCATTTT | CASSWNGAGSEWHF
TRBJ2-2 | few | TRBV4-3 | TRBD2 | TGCGCCAGCAGCCAGACTAGCGGGAGAGCCGTCCACGGGGAGCTGTTTTTT | CASSQTSGRAVHGELFF
TRBJ2-1 | - | TRBV7-8 | TRBD2 | TGTGCCAGCAGCTTTAGCGGGAGTATCTACAATGAGCAGTTCTTC | CASSFSGSIYNEQFF
TRBJ2-1 | - | TRBV7-2 | TRBD1 | TGTGCCAGCAGCTTTGACAGGGCAAATGAGCAGTTCTTC | CASSFDRANEQFF
TRBJ2-1 | many | TRBV7-9 | - | TGTGCCAGCAGCTTAGCGGTCAGGGTCTACAATGAGCAGTTCTTC | CASSLAVRVYNEQFF
TRBJ2-3 | - | TRBV7-2 | - | TGTGCCAGCAGCTTGCAGGATCCTAGGGCAGATACGCAGTATTTT | CASSLQDPRADTQYF
TRBJ2-1 | - | TRBV3-1 | - | TGTGCCAGCAGCCAAGATCGTTTTGGTAATGAGCAGTTCTTC | CASSQDRFGNEQFF
TRBJ2-7 | - | TRBV5-4 | TRBD1 | TGTGCCAGCAGCACCTCTGGGAGTCAGGGGGTATACGAGCAGTACTTC | CASSTSGSQGVYEQYF
TRBJ1-1 | - | TRBV12-3/TRBV12-4 | - | TGTGCCAGCAGCCCGGGGTCTGCGGCTTTCTTT | CASSPGSAAFF
TRBJ2-5 | - | TRBV7-6 | - | TGTGCCAGCAACGGGCTGGCGGACCAAGAGACCCAGTACTTC | CASNGLADQETQYF
TRBJ2-1 | few | TRBV7-8 | - | TGTGCCAGCAGCTTAGGGGTGGGCAATGAGCAGTTCTTC | CASSLGVGNEQFF
TRBJ1-5 | few | TRBV3-1 | - | TGTGCCAGCAGCCACCGTCGTAGCAATCAGCCCCAGCATTTT | CASSHRRSNQPQHF
TRBJ2-3 | few | TRBV27 | - | TGTGCCAGCAGTTTTAGGTCCCCTGGGGATACGCAGTATTTT | CASSFRSPGDTQYF
TRBJ2-1 | - | TRBV28 | TRBD2 | TGTGCCAGCAGACTAGCGGGAGCCCATGAGCAGTTCTTC | CASRLAGAHEQFF
TRBJ2-5 | - | TRBV18 | - | TGTGCCAGCTCACCACCGGCAGTGGAGACCCAGTACTTC | CASSPPAVETQYF
TRBJ1-1 | - | TRBV20-1 | - | TGCAGTGCTAGACTTTCGGGGAATTTGAACACTGAAGCTTTCTTT | CSARLSGNLNTEAFF
TRBJ2-7 | - | TRBV7-9 | - | TGTGCCAGCAGCTTTAGTGCCTACGAGCAGTACTTC | CASSFSAYEQYF
TRBJ2-3 | few | TRBV10-3 | TRBD2 | TGTGCCATCAGTGAGTCGGCTAGCGGGGGGGCCTTTTCAGATACGCAGTATTTT | CAISESASGGAFSDTQYF